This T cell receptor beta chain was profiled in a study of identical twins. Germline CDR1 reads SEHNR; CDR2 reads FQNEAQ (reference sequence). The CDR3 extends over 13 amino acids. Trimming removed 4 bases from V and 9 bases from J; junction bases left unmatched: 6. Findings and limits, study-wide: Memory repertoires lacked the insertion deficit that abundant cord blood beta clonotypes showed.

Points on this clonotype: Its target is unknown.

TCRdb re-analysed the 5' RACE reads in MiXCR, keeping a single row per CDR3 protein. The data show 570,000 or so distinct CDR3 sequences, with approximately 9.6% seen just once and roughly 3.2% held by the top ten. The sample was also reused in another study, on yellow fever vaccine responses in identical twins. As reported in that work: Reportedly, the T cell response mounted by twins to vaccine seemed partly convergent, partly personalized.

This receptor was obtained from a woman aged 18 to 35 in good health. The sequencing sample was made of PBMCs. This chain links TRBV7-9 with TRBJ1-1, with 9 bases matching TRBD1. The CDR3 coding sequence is TGTGCCAGCAGCTCCGGGACAGGGTTTCAAGCTTTCTTT. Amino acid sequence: CASSSGTGFQAFF.